A selection of T cell receptor beta chains follows, all from one sample in a study of graft-versus-host responses after intestinal transplantation. No antigen is known for these receptors. The data were produced by immunoSEQ multiplex PCR, yet TCRdb's version contains in-frame clones alone and is incomplete. The table shows 80,000 to 95,000 clones, with approximately 94% occurring only once. Material: unstimulated CD8+ T cells sorted from spleen or lymph node cells, obtained before intestinal transplant. These receptor sequences come from a human donor who received an intestinal transplant. The CDR3 runs from the conserved cysteine through the conserved F or W. D genes are given only for firm matches. Clone size is stated in some rows and not others, as once, few, many or a class when expanded.

D,size,J,V,DNA,CDR3
-,once,TRBJ1-1,TRBV5-1,TGCGCCAGCAGCTTGGACAGGGTCACTGAAGCTTTCTTT,CASSLDRVTEAFF
-,-,TRBJ1-1,TRBV2,TGTGCCAGCAGTGACGACAGATCAACGCAAGTGAACACTGAAGCTTTCTTT,CASSDDRSTQVNTEAFF
TRBD1,-,TRBJ2-3,TRBV13,TGTGCCAGCAGCCCACCGGGACAGGGGAGGGATACGCAGTATTTT,CASSPPGQGRDTQYF
-,-,TRBJ2-6,TRBV11-3,TGTGCCAGCAGCCGAAGGGAGTCACCCTCTGGGGCCAACGTCCTGACTTTC,CASSRRESPSGANVLTF
-,-,TRBJ1-2,TRBV7-9,TGTGCCAGCAGCCAAGGCGGGGTCTGGGTGTATGGCTACACCTTC,CASSQGGVWVYGYTF
-,-,TRBJ1-1,TRBV4-3,TGCGCCAGCAGCCATGGGCAGGGGCTGAACACTGAAGCTTTCTTT,CASSHGQGLNTEAFF
-,-,TRBJ2-1,TRBV10-2,TGCGCCAGCAGTGAATCGGGGGACCTATACAATGAGCAGTTCTTC,CASSESGDLYNEQFF
TRBD2,-,TRBJ2-4,TRBV11-1,TGTGCCAGCAGCGCAATGGGACTAGCGGGGAAAGGAGCCAAAAACATTCAGTACTTC,CASSAMGLAGKGAKNIQYF
-,-,TRBJ2-7,TRBV6-5,TGTGCCAGCAGTTATGGGGGGAACTCCTACGAGCAGTACTTC,CASSYGGNSYEQYF
TRBD2,-,TRBJ2-3,TRBV11-2,TGTGCCAGCAGCTTAGGATGGCTAGCGGGGGGGTCAGACACAGATACGCAGTATTTT,CASSLGWLAGGSDTDTQYF
-,-,TRBJ2-7,TRBV7-8,TGTGCCAGCAGCTTAGGACATCTCTACGAGCAGTACTTC,CASSLGHLYEQYF
-,-,TRBJ1-1,TRBV4-3,TGCGCCAGCAGCCAAGATTCAGGCACTGAAGCTTTCTTT,CASSQDSGTEAFF
TRBD1,once,TRBJ2-2,TRBV5-8,TGTGCCAGCAGCCCCGGCTATGACAGGGTGGTTTTCGGCGGGGAGCTGTTTTTT,CASSPGYDRVVFGGELFF
TRBD1,-,TRBJ1-1,TRBV27,TGTGCCAGCAGTAAAGCGACAGGGACTTCACTTTTTGAAGCTTTCTTT,CASSKATGTSLFEAFF
-,-,TRBJ1-2,TRBV2,TGCGCCAGCAGACAGGAATATGGCTACACCTTC,CASRQEYGYTF
-,-,TRBJ2-1,TRBV11-2,TGTGCCAGCAGCTTACGTGGGACTGCCTTTGTAAACAATGAGCAGTTCTTC,CASSLRGTAFVNNEQFF
TRBD2,-,TRBJ2-2,TRBV19,TGTGCCAGTAGTCCCCGGGGGGTCCCCAGACTAGCGGGGGGCCGATTACACACCGGGGAGCTGTTTTTT,CASSPRGVPRLAGGRLHTGELFF
-,-,TRBJ2-7,TRBV29-1,TGCAGCGTTGATGACCCAGGGGACTCCTACGAGCAGTACTTC,CSVDDPGDSYEQYF
TRBD1,-,TRBJ1-1,TRBV2,TGTGCCAGCGTGGTCAGGGGGCAAAGAGAAAGAGCCTACGAAGCTGGGTTCACTGAAGCTTTCTTT,CASVVRGQRERAYEAGFTEAFF
TRBD1,-,TRBJ1-4,TRBV7-9,TGTGCCAGCAGCTTAGCGGGACAGGGGGTTTTTGAAAAACTGTTTTTT,CASSLAGQGVFEKLFF
TRBD2,-,TRBJ2-3,TRBV5-4,TGTGCCAGCAGCGGCAGCGGGGGGGGATTCACAGATACGCAGTATTTT,CASSGSGGGFTDTQYF
-,-,TRBJ2-2,TRBV2,TGTGCCAGCACTTCTGCGGGGACCACCGGGGAGCTGTTTTTT,CASTSAGTTGELFF
-,-,TRBJ2-7,TRBV5-1,TGCGCCAGCAGCTTGGCCATGGGAGCTTTACCCTACGAGCAGTACTTC,CASSLAMGALPYEQYF
TRBD1,-,TRBJ1-1,TRBV10-3,TGTGCCATCAGTGAGTCTGCCACAGGGGGCATCACTGAAGCTTTCTTT,CAISESATGGITEAFF
TRBD1,once,TRBJ2-1,TRBV5-1,TGCGCCAGCAGCTACAGGGGGCCCTCCTACAATGAGCAGTTCTTC,CASSYRGPSYNEQFF
-,-,TRBJ1-1,TRBV30,TGTGCCTGGAGAGATTGGGGGGGGACTGAAGCTTTCTTT,CAWRDWGGTEAFF
-,-,TRBJ1-6,TRBV21-1,TGTGCCAGCAGCAGAGGGTTGCAAGAGACAGGGTTATTTTCACCCCTCCACTTT,CASSRGLQETGLFSPLHF
TRBD1,-,TRBJ1-1,TRBV10-3,TGTGCCATCAGGAGCGCAGGGGGTTATTTTGAAGCTTTCTTT,CAIRSAGGYFEAFF
TRBD2,-,TRBJ2-1,TRBV30,TGTGCCTGGAGCCCTAGCGGGGGATACAATGAGCAGTTCTTC,CAWSPSGGYNEQFF
-,few,TRBJ1-1,TRBV13,TGTGCCAGCGGAATTGGACAGAACACTGAAGCTTTCTTT,CASGIGQNTEAFF
TRBD2,-,TRBJ2-1,TRBV10-2,TGCGCCAGCAGTGGGCCTAGGTTGGGGGGGGGCAATGAGCAGTTCTTC,CASSGPRLGGGNEQFF
TRBD1,-,TRBJ1-2,TRBV7-9,TGTGCCAGCAGCCCTGCGGGACAGTACTATGGCTACACCTTC,CASSPAGQYYGYTF
-,-,TRBJ2-3,TRBV10-1,TGCGCCAGCAGTAGAGAACAGGAGATCCCCACAGATACGCAGTATTTT,CASSREQEIPTDTQYF
-,-,TRBJ1-3,TRBV7-2,TGTGCCAGCAGTCTTCCAGGGGAATCGGCTGGAAACACCATATATTTT,CASSLPGESAGNTIYF
-,-,TRBJ1-1,TRBV6-6,TGTGCCACGACTCAGGGAGGCGACACTGAAGCTTTCTTT,CATTQGGDTEAFF
-,once,TRBJ2-1,TRBV4-1,TGCGCCAGCAGCCATAACAGGGATGAGCAGTTCTTC,CASSHNRDEQFF
-,-,TRBJ1-5,TRBV4-3,TGCGCCAGCAGCCAAGATGCGGGGGGGATTAGTCAGCCCCAGCATTTT,CASSQDAGGISQPQHF
-,once,TRBJ1-1,TRBV6-1,TGTGCCAGCAGTGACAAGGGACAATTGAACACTGAAGCTTTCTTT,CASSDKGQLNTEAFF
TRBD2,once,TRBJ2-3,TRBV4-3,TGCGCCAGCAGCCCGGGGGGGCGGAATACGCAGTATTTT,CASSPGGRNTQYF
TRBD2,-,TRBJ2-5,TRBV9,TGTGCCAGCAGCGTATTGCGGGGGCAAGAGACCCAGTACTTC,CASSVLRGQETQYF
-,-,TRBJ2-1,TRBV4-3,TGCGCCAGCAGCCAAGGCGCGGGCAGGCAGTTCTTC,CASSQGAGRQFF
-,-,TRBJ1-1,TRBV4-3,TGCGCCAGCAGCCAAGACCGACAGGCTCGCACTGAAGCTTTCTTT,CASSQDRQARTEAFF
-,few,TRBJ2-7,TRBV6-5,TGTGCCAGCAGTTACTCGGACAGCTCCATCTACGAGCAGTACTTC,CASSYSDSSIYEQYF